The rows below give T cell receptor beta chains drawn from one sample of a study of cytomegalovirus exposure and HLA in healthy donors. Profiling relied on immunoSEQ multiplex PCR, and the TCRdb table lists in-frame clones only, not all of them. The sample consists of some 130,000 clones, about 80% of them appearing once. The sample taken for sequencing was PBMCs. The receptors come from a man aged 40-49 years in good health and CMV-seropositive. Both conserved end residues are trimmed from each CDR3.

V gene: TRBV7-2
J gene: TRBJ1-1
CDR3 protein: ASSRRGGTEAF

V gene: TRBV10-3
J gene: TRBJ2-7
CDR3 protein: AISALSSGRTYEQY

V gene: TRBV29-1
J gene: TRBJ2-1
CDR3 protein: SVSPNGRDNEQF

V gene: TRBV19
J gene: TRBJ1-2
CDR3 protein: ASSTGQGYGYT

V gene: TRBV27
J gene: TRBJ2-7
CDR3 protein: ASSFGTWGAYEQY

V gene: TRBV25-1
J gene: TRBJ1-2
CDR3 protein: ASSEIGGSVRGYT

V gene: TRBV2
J gene: TRBJ2-7
CDR3 protein: ASIPGTTYEQY

V gene: TRBV9
J gene: TRBJ1-1
CDR3 protein: ASSVEGLDDTEAF

V gene: TRBV6-5
J gene: TRBJ1-5
CDR3 protein: ASSYRGTGGQPQH

V gene: TRBV7-9
J gene: TRBJ2-2
CDR3 protein: ASSPKTDYTGELF

V gene: TRBV2
J gene: TRBJ1-1
CDR3 protein: ASAVRLDTEAF

V gene: TRBV10-3
J gene: TRBJ1-1
CDR3 protein: AISTDKNTEAF

V gene: TRBV9
J gene: TRBJ1-2
CDR3 protein: ASSGGIRGYT

V gene: TRBV6-1
J gene: TRBJ1-3
CDR3 protein: ASSWDNGNTIY

V gene: TRBV14
J gene: TRBJ2-5
CDR3 protein: ASSARGAGNQETQY

V gene: TRBV9
J gene: TRBJ2-7
CDR3 protein: ASSVAPGTGAYEQY

V gene: TRBV4-2
J gene: TRBJ2-7
CDR3 protein: ASSQVGRDPRYEQY

V gene: TRBV18
J gene: TRBJ2-5
CDR3 protein: ASSNSGTGRGRETQY

V gene: TRBV5-1
J gene: TRBJ1-1
CDR3 protein: ASSLEPGTEAF

V gene: TRBV7-9
J gene: TRBJ1-4
CDR3 protein: ASSLGAGSDEKLF

V gene: TRBV5-1
J gene: TRBJ2-7
CDR3 protein: ASPGGRPYEQY

V gene: TRBV10-1
J gene: TRBJ2-4
CDR3 protein: ASSESGLAGNIQY

V gene: TRBV6-5
J gene: TRBJ1-5
CDR3 protein: ASSPQRLSNQPQH

V gene: TRBV28
J gene: TRBJ1-2
CDR3 protein: AIKRGPSNYGYT

V gene: TRBV11-3
J gene: TRBJ1-1
CDR3 protein: ASSLGQGENTEAF

V gene: TRBV5-1
J gene: TRBJ1-1
CDR3 protein: ASSLMAGNTEAF

V gene: TRBV9
J gene: TRBJ2-3
CDR3 protein: ASSEGTGVSTDTQY

V gene: TRBV7-2
J gene: TRBJ2-2
CDR3 protein: ASSPRTSGTGELF

V gene: TRBV2
J gene: TRBJ2-2
CDR3 protein: ASRTSGLGELF

V gene: TRBV5-1
J gene: TRBJ1-2
CDR3 protein: ASSPEAGELNYGYT

V gene: TRBV27
J gene: TRBJ2-2
CDR3 protein: ATQSGGRHTGELF

V gene: TRBV6-1
J gene: TRBJ1-1
CDR3 protein: ASSQQSNTEAF

V gene: TRBV5-1
J gene: TRBJ2-1
CDR3 protein: ASSLNSGSNEQF

V gene: TRBV28
J gene: TRBJ2-5
CDR3 protein: ASKPGGQETQY

V gene: TRBV5-4
J gene: TRBJ2-3
CDR3 protein: ASSLQGLSTDTQY

V gene: TRBV6-5
J gene: TRBJ1-5
CDR3 protein: ASGRQGHSNQPQH

V gene: TRBV7-7
J gene: TRBJ2-3
CDR3 protein: ASSLGGINADTQY

V gene: TRBV6-5
J gene: TRBJ2-7
CDR3 protein: ASSYSGAGALYEQY

V gene: TRBV9
J gene: TRBJ1-1
CDR3 protein: ASSAQGARRAEAF

V gene: TRBV27
J gene: TRBJ1-4
CDR3 protein: ASSPGRGGEKLF

V gene: TRBV4-2
J gene: TRBJ2-7
CDR3 protein: ASSQTRDYYEQY

V gene: TRBV5-1
J gene: TRBJ2-2
CDR3 protein: ASSYVTSATGELF

V gene: TRBV19
J gene: TRBJ2-1
CDR3 protein: ASNNNPSYNEQF

V gene: TRBV9
J gene: TRBJ2-3
CDR3 protein: ASSVWRVADTQY

V gene: TRBV27
J gene: TRBJ2-7
CDR3 protein: ASSSLQGLSYEQY